Reported below is one T cell receptor beta chain. The data originate from a study of early T cells in non-severe SARS-CoV-2 infection. Background on the study: RNA in bulk from unsorted whole blood was sequenced, and chains were unpaired.

Germline V gene lookup returns CDR1 SGHAT and CDR2 FQNNGV. V was clipped by 3 bases and J by 8 bases; unmatched bases: 17. This CDR3 has 18 amino acids. Attachment of unique molecular identifiers to individual cDNA molecules was performed. One entry per CDR3 protein, called by TCRdb with MiXCR from the 5' RACE reads. This table holds about 56,000 distinct CDR3 sequences, around 16% found once. The specimen comprised whole blood, sampled at baseline. The sequence derives from an adult who was a healthcare worker with PCR-confirmed SARS-CoV-2 infection or an uninfected control (not recorded which). The V and J genes are TRBV11-2 and TRBJ2-1; 9 bases align to TRBD1. DNA of the CDR3: TGTGCCAGCAGCTTCCACCTCCTCGGGACAGGGTATAACGATGAGCAGTTCTTC. Residues: CASSFHLLGTGYNDEQFF.